This is a list of T cell receptor beta chains from one sample in a study of cytomegalovirus exposure and HLA in healthy donors. Profiled with immunoSEQ multiplex PCR; TCRdb holds only in-frame clones, not every one. The table has under 65,000 clones, 80% seen once. The material sequenced was PBMCs. The receptors shown here come from a man in his thirties or forties in good health and CMV-seropositive. The CDR3 runs from the conserved cysteine through the conserved F or W. The D gene is left open where the match is weak. Expanded clones are given a class, and other clones once, few, many or no size at all.

J gene	V gene	D gene	clone size	CDR3 DNA	CDR3 protein
TRBJ1-1	TRBV30	.	.	TGTGCCTGGAGTGTACAACCGGGGACTGAAGCTTTCTTT	CAWSVQPGTEAFF
TRBJ1-2	TRBV11-2	.	once	TGTGCCAGCAGCCGTGACAGCCCTGGCTACACCTTC	CASSRDSPGYTF
TRBJ1-6	TRBV7-9	.	.	TGTGCCAGCAGCTTAGACCCGGAGGTGACCCTCCACTTT	CASSLDPEVTLHF
TRBJ2-7	TRBV7-9	.	.	TGTGCCAGCAGCGCGGGACGCAGGTATGAGCAGTACTTC	CASSAGRRYEQYF
TRBJ2-7	TRBV9	.	.	TGTGCCAGCAGCCAAGGCGGGGCAGGGACGACCTACGAGCAGTACTTC	CASSQGGAGTTYEQYF
TRBJ2-1	TRBV7-2	.	.	TGTGCCAGCAGCACTGAGAAAAATTCCTACAATGAGCAGTTCTTC	CASSTEKNSYNEQFF
TRBJ2-7	TRBV7-3	TRBD2	.	TGTGCCAGCAGCTCCGCCGAGACGACTAGCGGTACGCCCTACGAGCAGTACTTC	CASSSAETTSGTPYEQYF
TRBJ2-3	TRBV27	TRBD2	few	TGTGCCAGCAGCCTAGCGGGGGGCAGCACAGATACGCAGTATTTT	CASSLAGGSTDTQYF
TRBJ2-2	TRBV28	.	.	TGTGCCAGCAGTCTGCCCGGGACGAACACCGGGGAGCTGTTTTTT	CASSLPGTNTGELFF
TRBJ1-2	TRBV18	TRBD1	.	TGTGCCAGCTCACCGGACAGGGACTATGGCTACACCTTC	CASSPDRDYGYTF
TRBJ1-3	TRBV28	.	once	TGTGCCAGCAGTTTCCCAACTAGAAACACCATATATTTT	CASSFPTRNTIYF
TRBJ2-3	TRBV5-5	.	.	TGTGCCAGCAGCCCAAGCACAGATACGCAGTATTTT	CASSPSTDTQYF
TRBJ2-5	TRBV5-4	TRBD2	.	TGTGCCAGCAGCTCACTCGGGACCACCGGGCTCCCGGGAGGGGAGACCCAGTACTTC	CASSSLGTTGLPGGETQYF
TRBJ1-1	TRBV7-9	.	.	TGTTCCAGCAGCTTAGCTGAGCTTGAAGCTTTCTTT	CSSSLAELEAFF
TRBJ2-3	TRBV4-1	TRBD2	.	TGCGCCAGCAGCCAAGAGACTAGCGGAGATACGCAGTATTTT	CASSQETSGDTQYF
TRBJ1-2	TRBV5-4	.	.	TGTGCCAGCAGCCCCGGGACAACCGTCTATGGCTACACCTTC	CASSPGTTVYGYTF
TRBJ1-1	TRBV5-6	.	.	TGTGCCAGCAGCCCCGGGACACCGAGTACTGAAGCTTTCTTT	CASSPGTPSTEAFF
TRBJ2-7	TRBV12-5	.	.	TGTGCTAGGTGTTCAGGACACACATCCTCCTACGAGCAGTACTTC	CARCSGHTSSYEQYF
TRBJ1-1	TRBV19	.	.	TGTGCCAGTAGTGGCATCGGACTTGGCGGCACTGAAGCTTTCTTT	CASSGIGLGGTEAFF
TRBJ1-1	TRBV30	TRBD1	.	TGTGCCTGGAGTGCCGGGACAGGCCTAGAGGTAGCTTTCTTT	CAWSAGTGLEVAFF
TRBJ1-5	TRBV4-1	.	.	TGCGCCAGCAGCCAAGGTCCGGGTCAGCCCCAGCATTTT	CASSQGPGQPQHF
TRBJ2-4	TRBV29-1	.	.	TGCAGCGTTGAGTCAGGGGTACACAAAAACATTCAGTACTTC	CSVESGVHKNIQYF
TRBJ2-3	TRBV2	.	few	TGTGCCAGCAGTGGGGGGCTAAGCACAGATACGCAGTATTTT	CASSGGLSTDTQYF
TRBJ2-4	TRBV2	.	.	TGTGCCAGCAGTGAGGCGGGGCTAGCCAAAAACATTCAGTACTTC	CASSEAGLAKNIQYF
TRBJ1-2	TRBV5-4	TRBD1	.	TGTGCCAGCAGCCCCGGGGGGACAGGGGGAGGAAACTATGGCTACACCTTC	CASSPGGTGGGNYGYTF
TRBJ1-6	TRBV12-5	.	.	TGTGCTAGTGCCCTGGACAGCAATTCACCCCTCCACTTT	CASALDSNSPLHF
TRBJ2-2	TRBV9	TRBD1	.	TGTGCCAGCAGCGCTGGTGGACAGGGGGCAATAACCGGGGAGCTGTTTTTT	CASSAGGQGAITGELFF
TRBJ1-6	TRBV25-1	.	.	TGTGCCAGCAGTAAAGGAGGGGAGTCACCCCTCCACTTT	CASSKGGESPLHF
TRBJ1-5	TRBV6-6	.	.	TGTGCCAGCAGGAAATACAGGGATAGCAATCAGCCCCAGCATTTT	CASRKYRDSNQPQHF
TRBJ2-7	TRBV7-6	TRBD1	once	TGTGCCAGCAGCCCCGGACAGGGCTACGAGCAGTACTTC	CASSPGQGYEQYF
TRBJ2-1	TRBV5-1	TRBD2	.	TGCGCCAGCAAACCCCCATCGGGCGCGGGGGGGTCTCACAATGAGCAGTTCTTC	CASKPPSGAGGSHNEQFF
TRBJ2-7	TRBV10-3	.	.	TGTGCCATCAGTCGGAAGATATCGGGCGAGCAGTACTTC	CAISRKISGEQYF
TRBJ1-3	TRBV29-1	TRBD1	few	TGCAGCGGGACGGACAGGAGCTCTGGAAACACCATATATTTT	CSGTDRSSGNTIYF
TRBJ1-5	TRBV7-3	.	few	TGTGCCAGCAGCTTAGACGGGAATCAGCCCCAGCATTTT	CASSLDGNQPQHF